The present TCR beta chain was sequenced within a study of cytomegalovirus exposure and HLA in healthy donors. The study, taken as a whole, reports: Analysis performed later found 16,951 TCR beta sequences associated with HLA alleles at 0.05 false discovery rate. Most TCR sequences proved rare, with some public TCRs found in many donors. TCR beta sequences reportedly predicted most subjects' HLA-A and HLA-B alleles accurately.

Worth noting for this clone: Its matching antigen is unknown.

PCR was performed using 60 Vbeta and 13 Jbeta primers. TCRdb's table, derived via immunoSEQ multiplex PCR, lists solely in-frame clones and lacks some. In the table there are 100,000 to 150,000 clones, about 79% of which are singletons. Samples came from healthy bone marrow donors. With 4 bases removed from V and 4 bases from J, the gap between germline ends came to 6 bases. This CDR3 is 13 amino acids long. Per the germline V gene, CDR1 is SGHRS and CDR2 is YFSETQ. This chain uses TRBV5-1 with TRBJ2-6; no reliable D call. The sequence was collected from a man aged 50-60 years in good health and CMV-seronegative. Material for sequencing was PBMCs. CDR3 nucleotides: TGCGCCAGCAGCCCCCCAGGGGCCAACGTCCTGACTTTC. The encoded protein is CASSPPGANVLTF.